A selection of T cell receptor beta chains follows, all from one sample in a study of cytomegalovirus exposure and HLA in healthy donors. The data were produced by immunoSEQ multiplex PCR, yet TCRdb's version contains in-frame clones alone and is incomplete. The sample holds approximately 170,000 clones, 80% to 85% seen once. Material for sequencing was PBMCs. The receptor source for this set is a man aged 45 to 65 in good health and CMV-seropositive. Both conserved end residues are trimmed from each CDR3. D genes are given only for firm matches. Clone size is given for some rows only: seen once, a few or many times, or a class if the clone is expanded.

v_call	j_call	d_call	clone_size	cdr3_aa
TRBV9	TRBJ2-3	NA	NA	ASSSGTSTDTQY
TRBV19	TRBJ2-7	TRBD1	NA	ASSEGQAFYEQY
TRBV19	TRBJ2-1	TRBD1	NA	ASRGTGLGNEQF
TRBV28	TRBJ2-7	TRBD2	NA	ASSLLRLADYSYEQY
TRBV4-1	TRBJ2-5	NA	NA	ASSQEWLAPETQY
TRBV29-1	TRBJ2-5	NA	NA	SVETGRREQETQY
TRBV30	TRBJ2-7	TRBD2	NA	AWSPSSSGTYEQY
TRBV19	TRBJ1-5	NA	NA	ASSGRQASRDQPQH
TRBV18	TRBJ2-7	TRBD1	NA	ASSQTGGEVGEQY
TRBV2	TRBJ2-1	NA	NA	ASFQGAHEQF
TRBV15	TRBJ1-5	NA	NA	ATSRDGREEQPQH
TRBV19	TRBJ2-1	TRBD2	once	ARKGGLAGGPYNEQF
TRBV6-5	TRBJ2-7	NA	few	ASRSAGEQY
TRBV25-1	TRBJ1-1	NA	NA	ASSDYGEEAF
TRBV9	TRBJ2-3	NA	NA	ASSVRREVQVDTQY
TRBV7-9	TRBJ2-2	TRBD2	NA	ASSLERGVPNTGELF
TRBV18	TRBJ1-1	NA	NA	ASSQQGAEAF
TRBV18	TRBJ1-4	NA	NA	ASSPGLPNEKLF
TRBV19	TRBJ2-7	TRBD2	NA	ASSAPSGETYEQY
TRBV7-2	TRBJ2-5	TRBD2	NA	ASSLLRGAGETQY
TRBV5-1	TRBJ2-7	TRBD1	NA	ASSLQGQLAQY
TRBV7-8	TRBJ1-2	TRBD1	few	ASSLAYLTGGKRYGYT
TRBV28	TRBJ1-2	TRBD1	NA	ASSQTHLGQSTYGYT
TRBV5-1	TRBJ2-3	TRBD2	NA	ASSLTGLAGATDTQY
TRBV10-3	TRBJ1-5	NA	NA	AIRGGGNQPQH
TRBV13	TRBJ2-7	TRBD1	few	ASSQLPRTGVEQY
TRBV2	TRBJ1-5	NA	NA	ASSEVWGGGQPQH
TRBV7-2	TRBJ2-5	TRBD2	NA	ASSSRTSGQETQY
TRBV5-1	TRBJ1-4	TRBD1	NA	ASSLGQGTDEKLF
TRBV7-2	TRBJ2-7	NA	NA	ASSLEARLVPYEQY
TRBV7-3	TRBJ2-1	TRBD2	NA	ASSSGLAPNEQF
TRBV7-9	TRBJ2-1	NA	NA	ASRLFSPGNEQF
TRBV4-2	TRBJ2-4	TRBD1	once	ASSRQGADNIQY
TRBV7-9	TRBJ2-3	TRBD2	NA	ASSQPLAGGTDTQY